Below are 8 T cell receptor beta chains sequenced from a single sample in a study of lymphopenia after photon versus proton radiotherapy. This table comes from immunoSEQ multiplex PCR, and its TCRdb copy is limited to in-frame clones, with some not included. The sample yields about 35,000 clones, approximately 90% seen once. The sample here was peripheral blood, taken from a patient treated with photon-based radiotherapy. The receptor source for this set is a man aged 55 to 70 with cholangiocarcinoma.

The chain has TRBV5-4 and TRBJ2-7; TRBD2 aligns across 10 bases. With V trimmed by 4 bases and J by 5 bases, 12 bases remained unmatched. This CDR3 is 16 amino acids long. The germline gives CDR1 SGHNT, CDR2 YYREEE (reference sequence). CDR3 in amino acids: CASSPTRASGRNEQYF. As DNA, the CDR3 is TGTGCCAGCAGCCCAACCCGGGCTAGCGGGAGAAACGAGCAGTACTTC.

The rearrangement joins TRBV7-7 to TRBJ2-1; 8 nucleotides line up with TRBD1. Unmatched junction bases numbered 3, after V lost 5 bases and J lost 0 bases. The CDR3 has 15 amino acids. The V gene's germline CDR1 is SSHAT and CDR2 FNYEAQ (reference sequence). CDR3 in amino acids: CASSLDRGSYNEQFF. The CDR3 nucleotides are TGTGCCAGCAGCCTCGACAGGGGCTCCTACAATGAGCAGTTCTTC.

The CDR3 DNA reads TGTGCCAGTAGTATACCGGGACAGGGAAGCAATCAGCCCCAGCATTTT. It specifies CASSIPGQGSNQPQHF. This chain joins TRBV19 and TRBJ1-5; 9 nucleotides match TRBD1. The CDR3 is 16 amino acids. J was trimmed by 1 base and V by 2 bases; bases with no gene match: 3. Per germline, CDR1 LNHDA and CDR2 SQIVND (reference sequence).

Concerning this clone itself: An end of the junction does not agree with germline; a read error may underlie this. The chain's CDR3 is CASSPRLAGVGEQFF. For the CDR3, the DNA is TGTGCTAGCAGCCCCCGACTAGCGGGAGTGGGTGAGCAGTTCTTC. This sequence joins TRBV7-7 and TRBJ2-1, with 12 bases lining up with TRBD2. The length of the CDR3 is 15 residues. Germline CDR1 reads SSHAT; CDR2 reads FNYEAQ (reference sequence).

This chain uses TRBV15 with TRBJ1-2; D gene unclear. Trimming took off 3 bases at V and 5 bases at J, with 19 bases between the two ends. The germline V gene has CDR1 LNHNV and CDR2 YYDKDF (reference sequence). This CDR3 is 16 amino acids long. The CDR3 loop is CATSRDYPGMGYGYTF. Written as DNA, the CDR3 is TGTGCCACCAGCAGGGACTATCCCGGGATGGGGTATGGCTACACCTTC.

The chain is built from TRBV2 and TRBJ2-7, with 9 bases identical to TRBD2. Trimming took 11 bases from V and 6 from J; bases not matched to a gene: 11. CDR3 length equals 13 residues. The V gene's germline CDR1 is SNHLY and CDR2 FYNNEI. For the CDR3, the DNA is TGTGCCGTGCGGGAGGGCCTCGATCGCGAGCAGTACTTC. This gives the protein CAVREGLDREQYF.

This clone was recorded a few times. This chain links TRBV7-9 with TRBJ1-5; D is ambiguous. Trimming pared 1 base from V and 1 base from J, leaving 8 bases between. The CDR3 consists of 15 residues. The germline gives CDR1 SEHNR, CDR2 FQNEAQ (reference sequence). DNA for the CDR3: TGTGCCAGCAGCTTAGACGGGTCCAGCAATCAGCCCCAGCATTTT. Translation gives CASSLDGSSNQPQHF.

V usage is TRBV27 and J usage is TRBJ2-1, with 12 positions matching TRBD2. This CDR3 spans 13 amino acids. CDR1 and CDR2 (germline): MNHEY, SMNVEV (reference sequence). The V segment lost 6 bases and the J segment 8 bases; nucleotides outside the gene matches: 2. For the CDR3, the DNA is TGTGCCAGCAGGACTAGCGGGAGAGATGAGCAGTTCTTC. It yields the protein CASRTSGRDEQFF.